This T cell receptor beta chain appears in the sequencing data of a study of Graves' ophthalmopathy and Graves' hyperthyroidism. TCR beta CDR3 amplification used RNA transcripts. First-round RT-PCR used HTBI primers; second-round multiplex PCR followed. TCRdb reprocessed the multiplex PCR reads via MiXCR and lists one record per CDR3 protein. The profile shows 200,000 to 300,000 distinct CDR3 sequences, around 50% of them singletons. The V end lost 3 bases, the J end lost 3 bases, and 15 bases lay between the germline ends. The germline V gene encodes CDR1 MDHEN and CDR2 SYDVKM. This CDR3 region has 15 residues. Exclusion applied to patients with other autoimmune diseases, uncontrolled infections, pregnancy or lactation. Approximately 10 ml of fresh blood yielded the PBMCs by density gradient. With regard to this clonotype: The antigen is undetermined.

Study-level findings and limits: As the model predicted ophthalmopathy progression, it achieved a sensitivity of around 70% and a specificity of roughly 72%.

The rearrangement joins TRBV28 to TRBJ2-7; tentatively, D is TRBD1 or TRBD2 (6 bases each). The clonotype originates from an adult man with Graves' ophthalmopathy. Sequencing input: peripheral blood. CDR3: CASSFASGGRYEQYF. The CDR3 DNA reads TGTGCCAGCAGTTTCGCTTCTGGGGGGCGCTACGAGCAGTACTTC.